These T cell receptor beta chains were read from a single sample in a study of T cell clones after liver transplantation. The assay was immunoSEQ multiplex PCR, and TCRdb's table has in-frame clones only and misses some. Of over 50,000 clones listed, approximately 84% are singletons. Specimen: CD4+ T cells from blood, collected before liver transplant. These receptor sequences come from a human donor who received a liver transplant. Both conserved end residues are part of each CDR3. D genes are given only for firm matches. Clone size is shown for a subset of rows, as once, few, many or a class of expanded clone.

J: TRBJ1-2; size: few; D: -; V: TRBV28; DNA: TGTGCCAGCAAGGCGGACAGATCATCTGGCTACACCTTC; CDR3: CASKADRSSGYTF
J: TRBJ1-4; size: -; D: TRBD1; V: TRBV6-1; DNA: TGTGCCAGCAGCGCCGACAGGGTTGGTGAAAAACTGTTTTTT; CDR3: CASSADRVGEKLFF
J: TRBJ1-1; size: -; D: TRBD1; V: TRBV19; DNA: TGTGCCAGTAGACCCCCGGGACAGGCGAGGGCTTTCTTT; CDR3: CASRPPGQARAFF
J: TRBJ2-5; size: -; D: TRBD2; V: TRBV9; DNA: TGTGCCAGCAGCGTAGGACTAGCGGGGGGGCCTGAGACCCAGTACTTC; CDR3: CASSVGLAGGPETQYF
J: TRBJ2-7; size: -; D: TRBD2; V: TRBV7-6; DNA: TGTGCCAGCAGCTGGAGCGGGGGGGACAGTTCCTACGAGCAGTACTTC; CDR3: CASSWSGGDSSYEQYF
J: TRBJ2-7; size: few; D: -; V: TRBV9; DNA: TGTGCCAGCAGCGTAGAGGACGGGGGCGCCTACGAGCAGTACTTC; CDR3: CASSVEDGGAYEQYF
J: TRBJ1-1; size: medium-sized; D: -; V: TRBV14; DNA: TGTGCCAGCAGCCAAGGGCCCCAGGACACTGAAGCTTTCTTT; CDR3: CASSQGPQDTEAFF
J: TRBJ1-2; size: -; D: -; V: TRBV5-5; DNA: TGTGCCAGCAGCTTGGTTGGGGCAGACTATGGCTACACCTTC; CDR3: CASSLVGADYGYTF
J: TRBJ1-4; size: -; D: -; V: TRBV19; DNA: TGTGCCAGTATCAGAACAGGGCCGAATGAAAAACTGTTTTTT; CDR3: CASIRTGPNEKLFF
J: TRBJ2-1; size: once; D: TRBD1; V: TRBV29-1; DNA: TGCAGCGTTGAAGATCAACAGGGGAGCTCCTACAATGAGCAGTTCTTC; CDR3: CSVEDQQGSSYNEQFF
J: TRBJ2-7; size: -; D: -; V: TRBV6-6; DNA: TGTGCCAGCAAAACCCGAGGGGGGAGAGGGGAGCAGTACTTC; CDR3: CASKTRGGRGEQYF
J: TRBJ1-5; size: few; D: -; V: TRBV7-2; DNA: TGTGCCAGCAGCTCCTCCAGGGGAGGTAACGGCAATCAGCCCCAGCATTTT; CDR3: CASSSSRGGNGNQPQHF